The table lists the clone carrying this TCR beta chain with many counts. This sample is part of a study of patients and donors after allogeneic stem cell transplantation. The CDR3 extends over 16 amino acids. Trimming cost V 5 bases and J 2 bases, with 16 bases left between them. Germline V lookup: CDR1 SEHNR, CDR2 FQNEAQ (reference sequence). MiXCR was run by TCRdb on the RT-PCR reads, yielding one entry per CDR3 protein. The sample carries around 240,000 distinct CDR3 sequences, roughly 14% recorded once. Material for sequencing was blood, either unsorted or a sorted T cell fraction (not recorded which). The chain links TRBV7-9 to TRBJ1-5, with a weak D call TRBD1 (6 bases). The sequence was collected from a human donor who was either an allogeneic HSCT recipient or a stem cell or donor lymphocyte infusion donor (not recorded which). It is not recorded whose cells these are; they may come from a transplant donor. This CDR3 reads CASSPEGGAGNQPQHF. Written as DNA, the CDR3 is TGTGCCAGCAGCCCTGAGGGGGGGGCGGGCAATCAGCCCCAGCATTTT.